A selection of T cell receptor beta chains follows, all from one sample in a study of CD8 T cells in ankylosing spondylitis. MiXCR was run by TCRdb on the 5' RACE reads, yielding one entry per CDR3 protein. Among approximately 260,000 distinct CDR3 sequences listed, about 20% were seen once. The sample consisted of blood, either unsorted or a sorted T cell fraction (not recorded which). These TCRs come from a male donor with ankylosing spondylitis or in good health (not recorded which). Both conserved end residues are part of each CDR3. The order of the fields is CDR3 length, J gene, D gene, clone size, V gene, CDR3 protein, CDR3 DNA. D genes are given only for firm matches. The size of a clone is reported for some rows only, either as once, few or many, or as a class for expanded clones.

17	TRBJ2-3	-	few	TRBV7-3	CASSLNAWGTSTDTQYF	TGTGCCAGCAGCTTAAACGCCTGGGGAACTAGCACAGATACGCAGTATTTT
15	TRBJ1-2	-	few	TRBV4-1	CASSQEPGTNYGYTF	TGCGCCAGCAGCCAAGAACCAGGAACTAACTATGGCTACACCTTC
18	TRBJ2-7	TRBD2	-	TRBV10-3	CAINSGTSGSHHSYEQYF	TGTGCCATCAACAGCGGGACTAGCGGGAGCCATCACTCCTACGAGCAGTACTTC
18	TRBJ2-1	-	-	TRBV21-1	CARKSWETSGRAYNEQFF	TGTGCCAGGAAAAGCTGGGAGACTAGCGGGAGAGCCTACAATGAGCAGTTCTTC
17	TRBJ2-1	TRBD2	-	TRBV4-1	CASSLERLAGDTLEQFF	TGCGCCAGCAGCCTTGAACGTCTAGCGGGAGATACTCTTGAGCAGTTCTTC
17	TRBJ2-1	TRBD2	few	TRBV24-1	CATSDARTSGSYNEQFF	TGTGCCACCAGTGACGCCCGGACTAGCGGCTCCTACAATGAGCAGTTCTTC
18	TRBJ2-6	TRBD1	-	TRBV9	CASSVDPDRGSGANVLTF	TGTGCCAGCAGCGTAGACCCCGACAGGGGCTCTGGGGCCAACGTCCTGACTTTC
15	TRBJ2-3	-	few	TRBV27	CASSLSPAGTDTQYF	TGTGCCAGCAGTTTATCACCCGCGGGCACAGATACGCAGTATTTT
12	TRBJ2-5	-	-	TRBV4-2	CASSQVRKTQYF	TGTGCCAGCAGCCAAGTACGGAAAACCCAGTACTTC
16	TRBJ2-3	TRBD2	-	TRBV9	CASGQLLAGLPDTQYF	TGTGCCAGCGGACAGCTTCTAGCGGGACTCCCAGATACGCAGTATTTT
15	TRBJ2-7	-	-	TRBV3-1	CASSQVTTNNLEQYF	TGTGCCAGCAGCCAAGTAACGACCAATAACCTCGAGCAGTACTTC
17	TRBJ2-2	-	many	TRBV12-3/TRBV12-4	CASTHPGSSQRAGELFF	TGTGCCAGCACTCACCCCGGTTCCAGCCAACGTGCCGGGGAGCTGTTTTTT
15	TRBJ2-3	-	-	TRBV6-5	CASSYGGVGSDTQYF	TGTGCCAGCAGTTACGGGGGAGTAGGATCAGATACGCAGTATTTT
13	TRBJ2-3	TRBD1	few	TRBV29-1	CSVDPGQGVLQYF	TGCAGCGTGGATCCGGGACAGGGGGTTCTGCAGTATTTT
18	TRBJ2-7	TRBD1	many	TRBV5-1	CASSSGPPGQGASNEQYF	TGCGCCAGCAGCTCCGGCCCACCGGGACAGGGGGCGAGTAACGAGCAGTACTTC
18	TRBJ2-3	TRBD2	few	TRBV4-2	CASSQDPGLAGEADTQYF	TGTGCCAGCAGCCAAGACCCAGGACTAGCGGGAGAGGCAGATACGCAGTATTTT
13	TRBJ2-1	TRBD1	-	TRBV29-1	CSDGTGNYNEQFF	TGCAGCGACGGGACAGGGAACTACAATGAGCAGTTCTTC
16	TRBJ2-1	TRBD2	few	TRBV6-5	CASSYGTSGVDNEQFF	TGTGCCAGCAGTTACGGGACTAGCGGGGTGGACAATGAGCAGTTCTTC
11	TRBJ2-1	-	-	TRBV11-1	CASSHQNEQFF	TGTGCCAGCAGCCACCAGAATGAGCAGTTCTTC
14	TRBJ2-7	TRBD1	few	TRBV5-1	CASSLWTGVYEQYF	TGCGCCAGCAGCTTGTGGACAGGGGTTTACGAGCAGTACTTC
15	TRBJ2-7	TRBD1	-	TRBV28	CASSLAGQVVYEQYF	TGTGCCAGCAGTTTGGCCGGACAGGTGGTTTACGAGCAGTACTTC
13	TRBJ2-7	-	many	TRBV20-1	CSARGTVGYEQYF	TGCAGTGCCCGCGGGACCGTAGGCTACGAGCAGTACTTC
15	TRBJ2-5	TRBD2	few	TRBV29-1	CSEDLLAESQETQYF	TGCAGCGAGGATCTACTAGCGGAATCGCAAGAGACCCAGTACTTC
14	TRBJ2-7	TRBD1	few	TRBV29-1	CSVARRGLHYEQYF	TGCAGCGTTGCCCGCAGGGGGCTGCACTACGAGCAGTACTTC
14	TRBJ2-1	-	-	TRBV12-3/TRBV12-4	CASSFGGTYNEQFF	TGTGCCAGCAGTTTTGGGGGTACCTACAATGAGCAGTTCTTC
16	TRBJ2-1	TRBD2	-	TRBV20-1	CSARVIAGGPYNEQFF	TGCAGTGCTAGAGTCATTGCGGGAGGGCCCTACAATGAGCAGTTCTTC
13	TRBJ2-3	-	few	TRBV7-9	CASSQDFQDTQYF	TGTGCCAGCAGTCAGGACTTTCAGGATACGCAGTATTTT
13	TRBJ2-1	-	many	TRBV7-8	CASSLERHNEQFF	TGTGCCAGCAGCTTAGAACGTCACAATGAGCAGTTCTTC
14	TRBJ1-5	-	-	TRBV4-1	CASSQVRENQPQHF	TGCGCCAGCAGCCAAGTACGGGAGAATCAGCCCCAGCATTTT